Shown below are 26 T cell receptor beta chains from a single sample sequenced in a study of human T cells and chemical hapten exposure. The time point is: pre-sensitization, week 0. The treatment: therapeutic diphenylcyclopropenone sensitization with weekly scalp DPC. TCRdb recomputed calls from the RACE reads with MiXCR, one row per CDR3 protein. Of over 300,000 distinct CDR3 sequences listed, 5% to 6.5% were seen once; the top ten hold just over 2.5%. The source material was whole blood, sampled in connection with sensitization to the hapten diphenylcyclopropenone (DPC). These receptors were obtained from a woman aged 45 to 65 with alopecia areata. Some clones in this sample may be carry-over from other donors' samples.

This clonotype was seen at least ten times. The chain combines TRBV7-6 with TRBJ2-1, with 7 bases fitting TRBD2. The CDR3 sequence is 17 residues long. In germline, CDR1 is SGHVS, CDR2 FNYEAQ. J gave up 0 bases and V 7 bases, and 12 bases lay outside the gene matches. CDR3 amino acids: CASNPSGGGSSYNEQFF. As DNA, the CDR3 is TGTGCCAGCAACCCTTCGGGGGGAGGGAGCTCCTACAATGAGCAGTTCTTC.

There are a few counts of this clonotype. The CDR3 region has the DNA TGTGCCAGCAGACCCGGGACTAGCGGGAGTTCTGTCTACAATGAGCAGTTCTTC. Protein sequence: CASRPGTSGSSVYNEQFF. The chain links TRBV3-1 to TRBJ2-1; TRBD2 aligns across 14 bases. Germline V gene lookup returns CDR1 LGHDT and CDR2 YNNKEL (reference sequence). This CDR3 is built from 18 residues. With V trimmed by 6 bases and J by 3 bases, 10 bases remained unmatched.

The chain has TRBV20-1 and TRBJ2-1; 10 positions match TRBD2. CDR1 is DFQATT, CDR2 SNEGSKA, per germline (reference sequence). The CDR3 is 16 residues long. The trim removed 3 bases at V and 0 bases at J, leaving 5 bases unmatched. The CDR3 region has the DNA TGCAGTGCTAGTGAGCGGGGGGGGAGCTCCTACAATGAGCAGTTCTTC. This codes for CSASERGGSSYNEQFF.

This clonotype has a handful of counts. This chain uses TRBV7-9 with TRBJ1-1; TRBD1 matches 8 bases. The CDR3 runs to 16 residues. With 5 bases clipped from V and 4 bases from J, the junction kept 12 bases outside the gene matches. Germline values: CDR1 SEHNR, CDR2 FQNEAQ (reference sequence). Here the CDR3 DNA reads TGTGCCAGCAGCGGAGCGGACAGGGTCGGCGGCACTGAAGCTTTCTTT. The encoded protein is CASSGADRVGGTEAFF.

This clonotype has just a few counts. The chain has TRBV6-6 and TRBJ1-4; unclear D gene. Germline V gene data show CDR1 as MNHNY and CDR2 as SVGAGI (reference sequence). Trimming removed 2 bases at V and 7 bases at J, with 14 bases between. The CDR3 is 15 amino acids. The CDR3 reads CASSYEQAESEKLFF. The CDR3 bases are TGTGCCAGCAGTTACGAGCAGGCCGAGTCTGAAAAACTGTTTTTT.

This clonotype was observed at least ten times. This chain's CDR3 is CASSWNEEQYF. The CDR3, as DNA: TGTGCCAGCAGTTGGAACGAAGAGCAGTACTTC. The gene calls are TRBV12-3 or TRBV12-4 and TRBJ2-7; no clear D gene. The V end lost 4 bases, the J end lost 7 bases, and 8 bases lay between the germline ends. The CDR3 runs 11 residues.

In this sample, this clonotype turned up many times. The genes are TRBV29-1 and TRBJ2-4; no definite D call. From germline, CDR1 is SQVTM and CDR2 ANQGSEA. The V end was cut by 4 bases, the J end by 1 base, with 8 bases between. This CDR3 has 13 amino acids. CDR3 loop: CSVVPAAKNIQYF. CDR3 in DNA: TGCAGCGTTGTCCCCGCCGCCAAAAACATTCAGTACTTC.

To note about this clonotype: This sequence may be a read error, since a much larger clone differs from it by one base. The V call is TRBV12-3 or TRBV12-4, the J call TRBJ1-5; D remains unclear. The CDR3 loop spans 14 amino acids. As DNA, the CDR3 is TGTGGCAGCAGTTTCGGCCAAACACGTCAGCCCCAGCATTTT. Its protein is CGSSFGQTRQPQHF.

This clonotype was detected ten times or more. The chain joins TRBV7-8 to TRBJ1-6; D is ambiguous. Trimming removed 2 bases from V and 6 bases from J, with 11 bases in between. CDR1 and CDR2 (germline): SGHVS, FQNEAQ. The CDR3 has 15 amino acids. CDR3 in amino acids: CASSLQSQSNSPLHF. CDR3 bases: TGTGCCAGCAGCTTACAATCCCAGAGTAATTCACCCCTCCACTTT.

This clonotype was picked up many times. The chain has TRBV29-1 and TRBJ2-2; 7 bases line up with TRBD2. The CDR3 has 15 amino acids. Per the germline V gene, CDR1 is SQVTM and CDR2 is ANQGSEA. V dropped 4 bases and J dropped 5; count of bases not matched to a gene: 10. The CDR3 region is CSVGRGGGWTGELFF. The CDR3 bases are TGCAGCGTTGGGCGCGGCGGGGGATGGACCGGGGAGCTGTTTTTT.

This clonotype was seen at least ten times. The gene calls are TRBV27 and TRBJ2-2, with no clear D. The germline V gene has CDR1 MNHEY and CDR2 SMNVEV (reference sequence). Trimming removed 4 bases from V and 8 bases from J, with 8 bases in between. The CDR3 has 12 residues. CDR3 DNA sequence: TGTGCCAGCAGTTCTCGGTGGGGGGAGCTGTTTTTT. Amino acids: CASSSRWGELFF.

This clonotype was recorded at least ten times. V usage is TRBV12-3 or TRBV12-4 and J usage is TRBJ2-3; no definite D call. V dropped 3 bases and J dropped 3 bases, with 13 bases sitting between them. This CDR3 is 15 amino acids long. The CDR3 spells CASSFLQLQTDTQYF. The CDR3 DNA reads TGTGCCAGCAGTTTCCTTCAGCTTCAGACAGATACGCAGTATTTT.

This clonotype has at least ten counts. J is TRBJ2-7 and V is TRBV6-2 or TRBV6-3; 9 positions match TRBD2. Germline V CDR1 and CDR2: MNHEY, SVGEGT. The CDR3 is made up of 15 amino acids. J was trimmed by 3 bases and V by 2 bases; bases with no gene match: 5. The CDR3 DNA is TGTGCCAGCAGTTACGTGGCTAGCGGGAACTACGAGCAGTACTTC. The encoded protein is CASSYVASGNYEQYF.

The rearrangement links TRBV6-5 to TRBJ2-3, with a tentative D call TRBD2 (8 bases). V was cut by 7 bases and J by 3 bases, with 17 bases left in between. The germline V gene encodes CDR1 MNHEY and CDR2 SVGAGI. CDR3 length: 15 residues. In DNA form, the CDR3 reads TGTGCCAGCACCTCCGGGAGGGGGCGGACAGATACGCAGTATTTT. Translated, it gives CASTSGRGRTDTQYF.

This clonotype occurred many times. V usage is TRBV27 and J usage is TRBJ2-6; unclear D gene. The CDR3 loop spans 16 amino acids. The germline V gene has CDR1 MNHEY and CDR2 SMNVEV (reference sequence). Trimming left V 3 bases short and J 0 bases short, with 9 bases between. The CDR3 here is CASSFFGASGANVLTF. In nucleotides, the CDR3 is TGTGCCAGCAGTTTCTTCGGCGCCTCTGGGGCCAACGTCCTGACTTTC.

The CDR3 DNA reads TGTGCCAGCAGCCTGGACAGGGTAGACGGCACTGAAGCTTTCTTT. It encodes CASSLDRVDGTEAFF. The rearrangement joins TRBV7-2 to TRBJ1-1; 8 nucleotides align to TRBD1. The CDR3 consists of 15 residues. The germline gives CDR1 SGHTA, CDR2 FQGNSA. J was trimmed by 4 bases and V by 5 bases; bases with no gene match: 9.

This clonotype appeared a few times. The DNA for the CDR3 is TGTGCCAGCACACTAGCGGACAATGAGCAGTTCTTC. Its protein is CASTLADNEQFF. The V gene is TRBV6-2 or TRBV6-3, the J gene TRBJ2-1; TRBD2 agrees at 8 bases. From germline, CDR1 is MNHEY and CDR2 SVGEGT. The CDR3 totals 12 residues. V was pared by 7 bases and J by 5 bases, with 1 base of the junction left unmatched.

V and J are TRBV6-6 and TRBJ1-2; 7 bases fit TRBD1. The germline CDR1 and CDR2 sequences are MNHNY and SVGAGI (reference sequence). V was clipped by 6 bases and J by 5 bases; unmatched bases: 9. The CDR3 has 14 residues. CDR3 protein: CASRSLGTDYGYTF. In DNA, the CDR3 is TGTGCCAGCAGATCCCTGGGGACAGATTATGGCTACACCTTC.

This clonotype was picked up many times. V usage is TRBV27 and J usage is TRBJ2-7; D is unclear. Germline values: CDR1 MNHEY, CDR2 SMNVEV (reference sequence). The CDR3 totals 14 residues. Trimming stripped 6 bases from V and 2 bases from J, with 14 bases between. The CDR3 coding sequence is TGTGCCAGCAGCCGAAGATCCAGAACCTACGAGCAGTACTTC. It yields the protein CASSRRSRTYEQYF.

J is TRBJ2-2 and V is TRBV5-1; D is undetermined. Deletions cut 0 bases from V and 3 bases from J, with 12 bases between. This CDR3 spans 16 amino acids. CDR1 is SGHRS and CDR2 is YFSETQ in the germline V gene. For the CDR3, the DNA is TGCGCCAGCAGCTTGGTGGGCGGAGAGGACACCGGGGAGCTGTTTTTT. Encoded protein: CASSLVGGEDTGELFF.

This clonotype was seen a few times. The chain combines TRBV6-6 with TRBJ1-1; D is unresolved. The CDR3 contains 11 residues. Germline CDR1 reads MNHNY; CDR2 reads SVGAGI (reference sequence). The V gene lost 6 bases and the J gene lost 10 bases, with 12 bases spanning the gap. The DNA for the CDR3 is TGTGCCAGCAGCCCCCAGGAAGGAGCTTTCTTT. Translated: CASSPQEGAFF.

This clonotype was seen at least ten times. This chain links TRBV6-5 with TRBJ2-1, with D perhaps TRBD2 (6 bases). Trimming pared 2 bases from V and 9 bases from J, leaving 14 bases between. There are 14 residues in the CDR3. Germline V lookup: CDR1 MNHEY, CDR2 SVGAGI. DNA of the CDR3: TGTGCCAGCAGTTACGTGACCGGGAGTGGTGAGCAGTTCTTC. As protein: CASSYVTGSGEQFF.

Points on this clonotype: This may arise from a read error, as a much more abundant clone is one base away. V gene TRBV5-6 combines with J gene TRBJ1-3, with TRBD1 matching over 8 bases. The germline V gene has CDR1 SGHDT and CDR2 YYEEEE. The CDR3 has 17 residues. CDR3 sequence: CASSFQGASISGNAIYF. In nucleotides, the CDR3 is TGTGCCAGCAGCTTTCAGGGGGCGTCTATCTCTGGAAACGCCATATATTTT.

The genes are TRBV29-1 and TRBJ1-4, with no clear D. Trimming took off 4 bases at V and 8 bases at J, with 11 bases between the two ends. The V gene's germline CDR1 is SQVTM and CDR2 ANQGSEA. The CDR3 runs to 12 residues. The CDR3 sequence: CSVAARGEKLFF. In nucleotides, the CDR3 is TGCAGCGTTGCGGCGCGAGGGGAAAAACTGTTTTTT.

This clonotype has only a few counts. This chain joins TRBV4-1 and TRBJ2-7; D is possibly TRBD1 or TRBD2 (5 bases each). This CDR3 has 15 residues. CDR1 is MGHRA and CDR2 is YSYEKL in the germline V gene. V lost 3 bases and J 1 base, leaving 13 bases between the germline ends. The CDR3 bases are TGCGCCAGCAGCCAGCTCCGGGACGGTTCCTACGAGCAGTACTTC. Amino acids: CASSQLRDGSYEQYF.

Ten or more counts support this clonotype. The chain links TRBV4-2 to TRBJ2-1, with 8 bases fitting TRBD1. V was pared by 5 bases and J by 4 bases, with 7 bases of the junction left unmatched. CDR1 and CDR2 from the germline V gene are LGHNA and YNFKEQ. The length of the CDR3 is 15 residues. CDR3 DNA sequence: TGTGCCAGCAGCAAAGGACAGGGAGGTTACAATGAGCAGTTCTTC. It is translated as CASSKGQGGYNEQFF.